This T cell receptor (beta chain) was profiled in a study of CD8 T cells in ankylosing spondylitis. Quantitative molecular-barcoded 5'-RACE generated the TCR beta libraries. TCRdb redid the calling of the 5' RACE reads with MiXCR, one entry per CDR3 protein. The data show around 440,000 distinct CDR3 sequences, roughly 15% seen once. CDR3 length equals 15 residues. V gave up 4 bases and J gave up 2 bases; unmatched junction bases: 6. CDR1 and CDR2 from the germline V gene are DFQATT and SNEGSKA (reference sequence). A remark on this clonotype: What it recognizes is unknown.

Study observations and caveats: Disease-associated clonotypes exhibited CD8+ identity and were relatively infrequent in peripheral blood. According to the report, clones linked to the disease were significantly enriched in matched synovial fluid samples taken from ankylosing spondylitis patients. What appeared characteristic of ankylosing spondylitis blood was a TCR beta motif of fewer than ten highly homologous variants. In the blood and synovial fluid of reactive arthritis, some motif variants had been previously reported.

The sample taken for sequencing was blood, either unsorted or a sorted T cell fraction (not recorded which). This chain uses TRBV20-1 with TRBJ2-1; TRBD2 matches 9 bases. The TCR originated in a male donor with ankylosing spondylitis. The DNA for the CDR3 is TGCAGTGCTAAGGGGGGACTAGCTGCCTACAATGAGCAGTTCTTC. It is translated as CSAKGGLAAYNEQFF.